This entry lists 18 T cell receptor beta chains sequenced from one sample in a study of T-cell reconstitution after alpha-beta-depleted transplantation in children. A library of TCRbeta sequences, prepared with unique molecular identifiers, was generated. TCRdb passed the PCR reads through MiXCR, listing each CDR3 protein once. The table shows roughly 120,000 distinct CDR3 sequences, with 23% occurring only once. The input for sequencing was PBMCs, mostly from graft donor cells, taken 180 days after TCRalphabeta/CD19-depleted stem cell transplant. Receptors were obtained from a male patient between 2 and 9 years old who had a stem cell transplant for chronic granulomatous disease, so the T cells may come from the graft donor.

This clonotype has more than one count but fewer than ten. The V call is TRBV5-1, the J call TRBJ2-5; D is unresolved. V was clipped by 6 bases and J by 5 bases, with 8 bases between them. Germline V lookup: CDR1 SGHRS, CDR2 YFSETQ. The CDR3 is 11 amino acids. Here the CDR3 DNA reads TGCGCCAGCATATCTGGGGAGACCCAGTACTTC. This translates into CASISGETQYF.

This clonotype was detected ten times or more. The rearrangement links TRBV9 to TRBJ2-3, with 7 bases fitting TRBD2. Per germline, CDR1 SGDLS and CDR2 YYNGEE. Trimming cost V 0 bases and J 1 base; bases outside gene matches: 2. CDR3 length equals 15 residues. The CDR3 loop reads CASSVATSGTDTQYF. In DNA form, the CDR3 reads TGTGCCAGCAGCGTAGCAACTAGCGGCACAGATACGCAGTATTTT. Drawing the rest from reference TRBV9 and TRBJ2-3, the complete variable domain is DSGVTQTPKHLITATGQRVTLRCSPRSGDLSVYWYQQSLDQGLQFLIQYYNGEERAKGNILERFSAQQFPDLHSELNLSSLELGDSALYFCASSVATSGTDTQYFGPGTRLTVL.

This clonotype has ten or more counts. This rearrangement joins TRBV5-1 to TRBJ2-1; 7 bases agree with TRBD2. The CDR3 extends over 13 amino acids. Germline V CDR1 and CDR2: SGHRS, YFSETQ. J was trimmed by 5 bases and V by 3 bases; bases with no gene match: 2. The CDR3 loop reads CASSWGGNNEQFF. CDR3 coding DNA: TGCGCCAGCAGCTGGGGGGGGAACAATGAGCAGTTCTTC.

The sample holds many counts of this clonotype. CDR3 loop: CASSPTGTGGNYGYTF. CDR3 in DNA: TGTGCCAGCTCACCCACCGGGACAGGGGGCAACTATGGCTACACCTTC. The chain recombines TRBV18 with TRBJ1-2; 12 positions match TRBD1. Germline-derived CDR1 and CDR2 are KGHSH and LQKENI. The trim removed 3 bases at V and 2 bases at J, leaving 4 bases unmatched. This CDR3 is built from 16 residues. Looking up the rest from reference TRBV18 and TRBJ1-2 gives the full variable domain: NAGVMQNPRHLVRRRGQEARLRCSPMKGHSHVYWYRQLPEEGLKFMVYLQKENIIDESGMPKERFSAEFPKEGPSILRIQQVVRGDSAAYFCASSPTGTGGNYGYTFGSGTRLTVV.

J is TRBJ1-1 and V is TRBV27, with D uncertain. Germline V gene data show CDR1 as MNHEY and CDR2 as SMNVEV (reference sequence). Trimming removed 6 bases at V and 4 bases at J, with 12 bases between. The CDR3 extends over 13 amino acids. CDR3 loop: CASSHEAATEAFF. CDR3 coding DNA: TGTGCCAGCAGCCACGAAGCGGCCACTGAAGCTTTCTTT.

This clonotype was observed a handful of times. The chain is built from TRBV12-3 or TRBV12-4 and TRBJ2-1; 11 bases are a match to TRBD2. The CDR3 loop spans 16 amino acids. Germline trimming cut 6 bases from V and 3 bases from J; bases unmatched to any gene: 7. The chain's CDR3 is CASRLYSGGGYNEQFF. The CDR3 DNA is TGTGCCAGCAGACTTTATAGCGGGGGGGGCTACAATGAGCAGTTCTTC.

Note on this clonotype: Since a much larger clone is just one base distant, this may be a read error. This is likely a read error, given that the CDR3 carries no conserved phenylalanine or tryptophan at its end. The chain's CDR3 is CSARTGETQYL. The CDR3 DNA sequence: TGCAGTGCTAGGACAGGGGAGACCCAGTACTTG. J is TRBJ2-5 and V is TRBV20-1, with 7 nucleotides matching TRBD1. Trimming at V came to 3 bases and at J to 5 bases, leaving 0 bases not matched to a gene. The germline gives CDR1 DFQATT, CDR2 SNEGSKA (reference sequence). The CDR3 runs to 11 residues.

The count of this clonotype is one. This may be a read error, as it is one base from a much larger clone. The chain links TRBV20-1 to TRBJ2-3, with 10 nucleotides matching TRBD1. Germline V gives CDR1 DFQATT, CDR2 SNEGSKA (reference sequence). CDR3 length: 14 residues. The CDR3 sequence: CSAYRDRGTDTHYF. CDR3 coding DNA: TGCAGTGCCTATCGGGACAGGGGCACAGATACGCACTATTTT.

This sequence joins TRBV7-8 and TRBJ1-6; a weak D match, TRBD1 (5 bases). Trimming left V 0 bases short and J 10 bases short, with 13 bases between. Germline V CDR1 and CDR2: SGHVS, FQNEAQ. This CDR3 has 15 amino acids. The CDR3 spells CASSLASRAESPLHF. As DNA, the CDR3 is TGTGCCAGCAGCTTAGCGAGCAGGGCGGAATCACCCCTCCACTTT.

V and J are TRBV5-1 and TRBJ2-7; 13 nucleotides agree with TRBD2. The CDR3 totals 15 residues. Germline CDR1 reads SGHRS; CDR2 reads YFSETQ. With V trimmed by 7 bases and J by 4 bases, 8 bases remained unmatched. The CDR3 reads CASAGLAGVPYEQYF. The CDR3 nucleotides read TGCGCCAGCGCAGGACTAGCGGGAGTTCCGTACGAGCAGTACTTC.

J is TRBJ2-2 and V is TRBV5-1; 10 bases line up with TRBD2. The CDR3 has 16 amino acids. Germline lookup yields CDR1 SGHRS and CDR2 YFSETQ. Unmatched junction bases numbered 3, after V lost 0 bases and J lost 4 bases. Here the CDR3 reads CASSLERTSGTGELFF. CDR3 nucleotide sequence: TGCGCCAGCAGCTTGGAGAGGACTAGCGGCACCGGGGAGCTGTTTTTT.

CDR3 protein: CASSLGVSLNSNQPQHF. In DNA form, the CDR3 reads TGTGCCAGCAGCTTAGGGGTCAGCTTAAATAGCAATCAGCCCCAGCATTTT. V and J are TRBV7-2 and TRBJ1-5; D gene unclear. Germline values: CDR1 SGHTA, CDR2 FQGNSA. The CDR3 runs 17 residues. Trimming left V 1 base short and J 0 bases short, with 13 bases between.

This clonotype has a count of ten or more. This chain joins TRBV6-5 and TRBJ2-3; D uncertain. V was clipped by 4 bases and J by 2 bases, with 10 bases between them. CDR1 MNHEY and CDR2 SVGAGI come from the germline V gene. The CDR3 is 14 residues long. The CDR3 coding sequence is TGTGCCAGCAGTTTACCCGGGCCCACAGATACGCAGTATTTT. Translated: CASSLPGPTDTQYF.

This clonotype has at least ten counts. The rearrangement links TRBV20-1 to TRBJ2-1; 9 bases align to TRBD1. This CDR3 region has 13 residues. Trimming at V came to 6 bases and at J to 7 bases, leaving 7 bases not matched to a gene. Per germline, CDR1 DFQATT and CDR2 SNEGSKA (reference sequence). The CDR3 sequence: CSASDRGANEQFF. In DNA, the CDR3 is TGCAGTGCCAGCGACAGGGGGGCGAATGAGCAGTTCTTC.

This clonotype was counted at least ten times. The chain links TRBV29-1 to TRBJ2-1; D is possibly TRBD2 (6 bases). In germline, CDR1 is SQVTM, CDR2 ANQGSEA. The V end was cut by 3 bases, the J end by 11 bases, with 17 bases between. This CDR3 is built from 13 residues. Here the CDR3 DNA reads TGCAGCGTTGATATTGGTGTCGGGGGTCAGCAGTTCTTC. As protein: CSVDIGVGGQQFF.

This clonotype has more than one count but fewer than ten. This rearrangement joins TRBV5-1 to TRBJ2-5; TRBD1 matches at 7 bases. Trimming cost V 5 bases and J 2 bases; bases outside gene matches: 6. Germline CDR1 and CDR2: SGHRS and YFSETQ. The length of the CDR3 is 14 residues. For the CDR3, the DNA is TGCGCCAGCAGAACCGGACAGGTTCAAGAGACCCAGTACTTC. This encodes CASRTGQVQETQYF. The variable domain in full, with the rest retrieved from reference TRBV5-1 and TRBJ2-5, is KAGVTQTPRYLIKTRGQQVTLSCSPISGHRSVSWYQQTPGQGLQFLFEYFSETQRNKGNFPGRFSGRQFSNSRSEMNVSTLELGDSALYLCASRTGQVQETQYFGPGTRLLVL.

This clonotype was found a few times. CDR3 in DNA: TGTGCCAGCAGCCGGGACCAACCCGTCGATGAGCAGTTCTTC. Translation gives CASSRDQPVDEQFF. This chain joins TRBV6-2 or TRBV6-3 and TRBJ2-1, with D possibly called TRBD1 or TRBD2 (5 bases each). The CDR3 length is 14 residues. Germline-derived CDR1 and CDR2 are MNHEY and SVGEGT. The ends were cut back, 6 bases at V and 8 bases at J, with 17 bases in the middle.

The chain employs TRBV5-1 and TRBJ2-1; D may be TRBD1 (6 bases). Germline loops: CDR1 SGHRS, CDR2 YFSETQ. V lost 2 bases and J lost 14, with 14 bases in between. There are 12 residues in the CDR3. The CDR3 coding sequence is TGCGCCAGCAGCTTAGATTACAGGGTGGAGTTCTTC. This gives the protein CASSLDYRVEFF.